This TCR beta chain was found in a study of T cells after somatic rescue of genetic block. The data were produced by immunoSEQ multiplex PCR, yet TCRdb's version contains in-frame clones alone and is incomplete. This sample has 9,500 to 15,000 clones, with around 70% found just once. Trimming at V came to 1 base and at J to 8 bases, leaving 10 bases not matched to a gene. Looked up from germline, CDR1 is SGHRS and CDR2 is YFSETQ. This CDR3 has 16 amino acids. Only one count was recorded for this clone. This sequence originates from a boy between 10 and 17 years old. The material sequenced was peripheral blood mononuclear cells (PBMCs). This chain connects TRBV5-1 to TRBJ2-1, with TRBD2 matching over 9 bases. The CDR3 DNA follows: TGCGCCAGCAGCTTGACGGGGCTAGCGGGATTCGATGAGCAGTTCTTC. Its translation: CASSLTGLAGFDEQFF.